This entry describes one TCR beta chain. What it recognizes is unknown. This sample is part of a study of T cell clusters in autoimmune cytopenias. TRB amplification used roughly 250 ng of peripheral blood genomic DNA. Multiplex touch-down PCR amplified TRB using TRB-A and TRB-B pools in one tube. TCRdb reanalyzed the multiplex PCR reads and collapses them to one entry per CDR3 protein, without DNA. The sample totals thousands of distinct CDR3 sequences. Study conclusions and caveats: Active autoimmune hepatitis patients had around 2.7-fold fewer exclusive TRB clusters than healthy donors. Primary autoimmune cytopenia patients seemingly lacked the physiological T cell clusters found in healthy donors. TRB repertoire shifts in secondary cytopenia and chronic lymphocytic leukemia mostly reflected lymphoma, not autoimmunity. Comparing secondary cytopenia with chronic lymphocytic leukemia showed no cluster-lack signature, apparently masked by lymphoma repertoire.

The CDR3 sequence is 14 residues long. Germline V gene lookup returns CDR1 SGDLS and CDR2 YYNGEE. V is TRBV9 and J is TRBJ2-7; the D call from TCRdb, TRBD1, cannot be confirmed without DNA. The receptor's source is a human donor with an autoimmune cytopenia or autoimmune hepatitis (not recorded which). The sequenced sample consisted of peripheral blood. This chain's CDR3 is CASSSGQGAYEQYF. The whole variable domain, filled in from reference TRBV9 and TRBJ2-7, reads DSGVTQTPKHLITATGQRVTLRCSPRSGDLSVYWYQQSLDQGLQFLIQYYNGEERAKGNILERFSAQQFPDLHSELNLSSLELGDSALYFCASSSGQGAYEQYFGPGTRLTVT.